A single sample gave rise to the 16 T cell receptor beta chains below, sequenced in a study of T cell changes during pregnancy in multiple sclerosis (dated by TCRdb to the late 2010s). The library was made by the immunoSEQ multiplex PCR assay. TCRdb obtained this table from immuneACCESS and retained in-frame rearrangements with V and J assigned. These tables miss some clones; where compared with another copy, unresolved V genes account for less than half of the shortfall, and the remainder is unexplained. The sample table records about 85,000 clones; just over 90% of these occur just once. 2.5% to 3% of the sample belongs to the ten largest clones. This specimen was peripheral blood, taken in the first trimester of pregnancy. The receptors originated from a female donor with multiple sclerosis, enrolled in a pregnancy study.

The rearrangement joins TRBV6-1 to TRBJ1-2, with D perhaps matching TRBD1 (5 bases). Deletions cut 4 bases from V and 3 bases from J, with 9 bases between. This CDR3 spans 13 amino acids. Germline V gene sequence: CDR1 MNHNS, CDR2 SASEGT. The CDR3 protein is CASSATGYYGYTF. Written as DNA, the CDR3 is TGTGCCAGCAGTGCTACAGGATACTATGGCTACACCTTC.

This clone is a singleton in its sample. The rearrangement joins TRBV5-6 to TRBJ2-7; 10 bases map to TRBD1. CDR1 and CDR2 (germline): SGHDT, YYEEEE. The CDR3 is 15 amino acids. The J segment lost 6 bases and the V segment lost 2 bases, leaving 8 bases of the junction unmatched. CDR3 sequence: CASSFRDRGPSEQYF. CDR3 coding DNA: TGTGCCAGCAGCTTTAGGGACAGGGGCCCATCCGAGCAGTACTTC.

This chain connects TRBV18 to TRBJ2-5; maybe TRBD2 (5 bases). CDR1 KGHSH and CDR2 LQKENI come from the germline V gene. V was clipped by 3 bases and J by 0 bases, with 11 bases between them. This CDR3 spans 15 amino acids. The CDR3: CASSPDLGYQETQYF. The CDR3, as DNA: TGTGCCAGCTCACCGGACTTAGGGTACCAAGAGACCCAGTACTTC. Supplemented by reference TRBV18 and TRBJ2-5, the full variable domain reads NAGVMQNPRHLVRRRGQEARLRCSPMKGHSHVYWYRQLPEEGLKFMVYLQKENIIDESGMPKERFSAEFPKEGPSILRIQQVVRGDSAAYFCASSPDLGYQETQYFGPGTRLLVL.

The V call is TRBV30, the J call TRBJ1-3, with TRBD1 as a possible D gene (5 bases). The ends were cut back, 7 bases at V and 0 bases at J, with 10 bases in the middle. CDR1 and CDR2 (germline): GTSNPN, SVGIG (reference sequence). The CDR3 spans 13 residues. The CDR3 DNA follows: TGTGCCTCCCTCGGGGGCTCTGGAAACACCATATATTTT. Translation: CASLGGSGNTIYF.

The chain has TRBV6-5 and TRBJ2-2; 12 bases map to TRBD2. Germline-derived CDR1 and CDR2 are MNHEY and SVGAGI. This CDR3 has 15 residues. Trimming cost V 6 bases and J 4 bases; bases outside gene matches: 3. CDR3 bases: TGTGCCAGCAGAAGACTAGCGGGAGCCACCGGGGAGCTGTTTTTT. It yields the protein CASRRLAGATGELFF.

V and J are TRBV29-1 and TRBJ1-1, with D hard to call. The germline CDR1 and CDR2 sequences are SQVTM and ANQGSEA. V lost 3 bases and J lost 3, with 8 bases in between. The CDR3 contains 12 residues. The CDR3 DNA sequence: TGCAGCGTTGATATCCGGGACACTGAAGCTTTCTTT. Its translation: CSVDIRDTEAFF.

The V and J genes are TRBV7-6 and TRBJ1-4; D unclear. Looked up from germline, CDR1 is SGHVS and CDR2 is FNYEAQ. This CDR3 has 13 amino acids. V lost 3 bases and J lost 5, with 7 bases in between. CDR3 DNA sequence: TGTGCCAGCAGCTTGGTACTAAATGAAAAACTGTTTTTT. It is translated as CASSLVLNEKLFF.

This rearrangement joins TRBV9 to TRBJ1-5; 7 bases fit TRBD1. Trimming removed 2 bases from V and 2 bases from J; junction bases left unmatched: 4. The CDR3 has 15 amino acids. Germline loops: CDR1 SGDLS, CDR2 YYNGEE. The CDR3 DNA is TGTGCCAGCAGCGTCCACGGGACAGGCAATCAGCCCCAGCATTTT. Its translation: CASSVHGTGNQPQHF.

The J gene is TRBJ1-3, the V gene TRBV7-2; D is possibly TRBD1 (6 bases). The CDR3 totals 15 residues. The V end lost 1 base, the J end lost 4 bases, and 11 bases lay between the germline ends. From germline, CDR1 is SGHTA and CDR2 FQGNSA. The chain's CDR3 is CASSLGSTGGNTIYF. The CDR3, as DNA: TGTGCCAGCAGCTTAGGATCCACAGGGGGAAACACCATATATTTT.

The genes are TRBV6-4 and TRBJ2-3; 9 positions match TRBD1. The trim removed 6 bases at V and 2 bases at J, leaving 6 bases unmatched. The CDR3 extends over 15 amino acids. The germline V gene encodes CDR1 MRHNA and CDR2 SNTAGT. This chain's CDR3 is CASREQGAYTDTQYF. CDR3 bases: TGTGCCAGCAGAGAACAGGGGGCTTACACAGATACGCAGTATTTT.

The V and J genes are TRBV2 and TRBJ2-7, with D possibly matching TRBD2 (5 bases). Germline CDR1 is SNHLY and CDR2 is FYNNEI. The CDR3 extends over 13 amino acids. V lost 6 bases and J 2 bases, leaving 11 bases between the germline ends. The CDR3 reads CASSPPGAYEQYF. The CDR3 DNA reads as TGTGCCAGCAGCCCGCCCGGGGCCTACGAGCAGTACTTC.

The rearrangement joins TRBV5-1 to TRBJ1-2, with 7 nucleotides matching TRBD1. V was pared by 4 bases and J by 8 bases, with 11 bases of the junction left unmatched. Germline assignment: CDR1 SGHRS and CDR2 YFSETQ. The CDR3 has 14 amino acids. CDR3 amino acids: CASSPVRGLTGYTF. CDR3 in DNA: TGCGCCAGCAGCCCCGTCAGGGGGTTGACGGGCTACACCTTC.

This rearrangement joins TRBV19 to TRBJ2-3; 8 nucleotides agree with TRBD1. Germline V CDR1 and CDR2: LNHDA, SQIVND (reference sequence). V gave up 7 bases and J gave up 3 bases; unmatched junction bases: 9. The CDR3 contains 15 residues. The DNA for the CDR3 is TGTGCCAGTAACCCTGGGACAGGTCAAACAGATACGCAGTATTTT. Its translation: CASNPGTGQTDTQYF.

The chain has TRBV2 and TRBJ1-4, with D perhaps matching TRBD1 (5 bases). CDR1 and CDR2 (germline): SNHLY, FYNNEI. This CDR3 spans 16 amino acids. V dropped 2 bases and J dropped 4 bases, with 14 bases sitting between them. CDR3 DNA sequence: TGTGCCAGCAGTGAATCTGGCTGGGGGGATAATGAAAAACTGTTTTTT. Amino acid sequence: CASSESGWGDNEKLFF.

This rearrangement joins TRBV19 to TRBJ2-7, with D possibly matching TRBD2 (6 bases). Trimming cost V 7 bases and J 5 bases, with 24 bases left between them. Germline CDR1 is LNHDA and CDR2 is SQIVND (reference sequence). The CDR3 contains 16 residues. CDR3: CASKPTVGGLLNEQYF. CDR3 nucleotides: TGTGCCAGTAAACCCACGGTGGGGGGATTATTAAACGAGCAGTACTTC.

The rearrangement uses TRBV6-1 and TRBJ1-1, with D uncertain. The CDR3 extends over 13 amino acids. The germline V gene encodes CDR1 MNHNS and CDR2 SASEGT. Trimming pared 2 bases from V and 1 base from J, leaving 5 bases between. CDR3 amino acids: CASSERENTEAFF. CDR3 sequence (DNA): TGTGCCAGCAGTGAACGGGAGAACACTGAAGCTTTCTTT.